This paragraph reports one T cell receptor beta chain. This sample was taken from a study of blood T cells in healthy people across ages. CDR1 is SGHTA, CDR2 FQGTGA, per germline. V was pared by 2 bases and J by 6 bases, with 11 bases between. The length of the CDR3 is 14 residues. Isolating PBMCs gave at least 6 million of these cells per sample. For the second PCR, which ran for 7 to 11 cycles, a sample-barcoded 5' primer and a J-beta primer mix were used. All samples yielded 2.5 million or more CDR3-containing paired-end reads. TCRdb re-analysed the 5' RACE reads in MiXCR, keeping a single row per CDR3 protein. The sample contains roughly 500,000 distinct CDR3 sequences, approximately 25% of which appear only once. These data also formed part of another study, on T cells of mothers and their children.

The chain is built from TRBV7-3 and TRBJ2-1, with unresolved D. Sequenced material: blood. This TCR was recovered from a boy aged 5-17 years in good health. The CDR3 coding sequence is TGTGCCAGCAGCTTATCTTTAGTAGCCAATGAGCAGTTCTTC. Its translation: CASSLSLVANEQFF.